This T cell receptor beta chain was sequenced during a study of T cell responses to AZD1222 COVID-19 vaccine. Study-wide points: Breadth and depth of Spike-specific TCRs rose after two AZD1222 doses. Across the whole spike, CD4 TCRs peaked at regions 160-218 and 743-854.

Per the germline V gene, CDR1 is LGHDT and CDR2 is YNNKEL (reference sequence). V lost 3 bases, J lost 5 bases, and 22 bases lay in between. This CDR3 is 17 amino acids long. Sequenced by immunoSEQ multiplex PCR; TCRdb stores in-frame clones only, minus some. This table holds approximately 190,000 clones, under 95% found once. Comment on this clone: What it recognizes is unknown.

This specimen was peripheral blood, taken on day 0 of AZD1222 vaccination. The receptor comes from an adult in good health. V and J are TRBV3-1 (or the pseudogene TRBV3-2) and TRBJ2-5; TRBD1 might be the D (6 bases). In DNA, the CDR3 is TGTGCCAGCAGCCACAGCACAGGGTCACCATTGTCTGAGACCCAGTACTTC. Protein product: CASSHSTGSPLSETQYF.